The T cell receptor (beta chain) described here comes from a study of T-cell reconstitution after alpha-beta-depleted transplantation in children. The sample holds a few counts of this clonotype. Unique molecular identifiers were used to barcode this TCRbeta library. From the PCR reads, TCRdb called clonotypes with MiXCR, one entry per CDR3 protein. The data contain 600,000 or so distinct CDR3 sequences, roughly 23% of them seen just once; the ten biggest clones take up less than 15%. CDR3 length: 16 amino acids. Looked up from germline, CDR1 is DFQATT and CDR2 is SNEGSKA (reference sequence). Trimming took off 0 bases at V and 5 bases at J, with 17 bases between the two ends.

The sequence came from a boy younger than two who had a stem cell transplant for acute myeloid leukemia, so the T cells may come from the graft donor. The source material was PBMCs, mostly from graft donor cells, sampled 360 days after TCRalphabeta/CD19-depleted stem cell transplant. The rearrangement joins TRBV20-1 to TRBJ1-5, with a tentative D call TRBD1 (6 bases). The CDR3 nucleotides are TGCAGTGCTAGAGATGGCCGCAGGGGATTCGATCAGCCCCAGCATTTT. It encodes CSARDGRRGFDQPQHF.